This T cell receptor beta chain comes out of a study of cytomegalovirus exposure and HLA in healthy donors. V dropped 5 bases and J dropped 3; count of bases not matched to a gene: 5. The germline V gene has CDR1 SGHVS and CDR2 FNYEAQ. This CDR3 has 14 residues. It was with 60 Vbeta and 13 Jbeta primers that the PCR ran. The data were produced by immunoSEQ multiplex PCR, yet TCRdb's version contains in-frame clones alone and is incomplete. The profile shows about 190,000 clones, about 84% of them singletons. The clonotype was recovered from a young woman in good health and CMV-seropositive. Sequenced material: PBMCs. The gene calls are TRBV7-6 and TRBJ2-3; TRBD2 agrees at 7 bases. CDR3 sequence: CASSLQRETDTQYF. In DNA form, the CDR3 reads TGTGCCAGCAGCCTTCAGCGGGAAACAGATACGCAGTATTTT.